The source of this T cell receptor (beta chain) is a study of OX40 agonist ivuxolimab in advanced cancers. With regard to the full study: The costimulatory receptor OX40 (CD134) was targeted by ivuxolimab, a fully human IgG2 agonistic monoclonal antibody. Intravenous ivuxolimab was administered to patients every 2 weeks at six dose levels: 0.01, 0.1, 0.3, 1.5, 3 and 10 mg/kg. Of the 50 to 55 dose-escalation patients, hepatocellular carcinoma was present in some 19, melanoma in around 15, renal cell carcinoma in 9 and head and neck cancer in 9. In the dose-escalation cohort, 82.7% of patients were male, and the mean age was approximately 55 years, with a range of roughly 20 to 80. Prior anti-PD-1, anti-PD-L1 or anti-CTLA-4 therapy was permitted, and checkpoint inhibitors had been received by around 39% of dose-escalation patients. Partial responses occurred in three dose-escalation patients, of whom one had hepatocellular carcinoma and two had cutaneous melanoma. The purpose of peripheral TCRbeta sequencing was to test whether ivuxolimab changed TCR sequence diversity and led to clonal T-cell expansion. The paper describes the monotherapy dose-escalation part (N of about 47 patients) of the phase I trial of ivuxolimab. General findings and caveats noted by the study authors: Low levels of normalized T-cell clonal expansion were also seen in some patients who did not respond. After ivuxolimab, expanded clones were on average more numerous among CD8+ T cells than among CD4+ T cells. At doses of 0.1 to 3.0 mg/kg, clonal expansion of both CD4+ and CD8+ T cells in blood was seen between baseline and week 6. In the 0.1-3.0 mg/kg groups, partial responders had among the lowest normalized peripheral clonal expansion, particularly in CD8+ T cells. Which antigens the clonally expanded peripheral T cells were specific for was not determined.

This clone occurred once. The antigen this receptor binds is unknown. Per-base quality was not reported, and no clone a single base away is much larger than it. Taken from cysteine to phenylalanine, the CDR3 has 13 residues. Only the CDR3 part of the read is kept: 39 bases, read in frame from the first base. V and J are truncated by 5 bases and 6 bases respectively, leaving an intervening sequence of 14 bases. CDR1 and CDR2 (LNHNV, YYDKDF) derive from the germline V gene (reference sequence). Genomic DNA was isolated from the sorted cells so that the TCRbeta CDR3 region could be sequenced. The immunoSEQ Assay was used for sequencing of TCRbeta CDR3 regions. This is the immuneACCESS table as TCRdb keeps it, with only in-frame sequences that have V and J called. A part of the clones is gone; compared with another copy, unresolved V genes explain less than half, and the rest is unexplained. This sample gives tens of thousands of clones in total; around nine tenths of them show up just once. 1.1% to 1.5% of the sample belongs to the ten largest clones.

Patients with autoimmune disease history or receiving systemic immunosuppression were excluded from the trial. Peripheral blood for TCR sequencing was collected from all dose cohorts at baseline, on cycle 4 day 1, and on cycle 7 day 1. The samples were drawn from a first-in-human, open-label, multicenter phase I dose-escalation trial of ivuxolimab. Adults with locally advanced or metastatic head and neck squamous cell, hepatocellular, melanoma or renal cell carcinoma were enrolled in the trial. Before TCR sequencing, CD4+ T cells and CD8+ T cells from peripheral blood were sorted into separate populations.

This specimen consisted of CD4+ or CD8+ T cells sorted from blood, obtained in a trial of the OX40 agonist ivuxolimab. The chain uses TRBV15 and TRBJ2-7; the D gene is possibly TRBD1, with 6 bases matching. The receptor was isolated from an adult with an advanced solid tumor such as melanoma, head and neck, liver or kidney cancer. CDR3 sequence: CATSPGQYSEQYF. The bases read TGTGCCACCAGCCCTGGACAGTATTCCGAGCAGTACTTC.